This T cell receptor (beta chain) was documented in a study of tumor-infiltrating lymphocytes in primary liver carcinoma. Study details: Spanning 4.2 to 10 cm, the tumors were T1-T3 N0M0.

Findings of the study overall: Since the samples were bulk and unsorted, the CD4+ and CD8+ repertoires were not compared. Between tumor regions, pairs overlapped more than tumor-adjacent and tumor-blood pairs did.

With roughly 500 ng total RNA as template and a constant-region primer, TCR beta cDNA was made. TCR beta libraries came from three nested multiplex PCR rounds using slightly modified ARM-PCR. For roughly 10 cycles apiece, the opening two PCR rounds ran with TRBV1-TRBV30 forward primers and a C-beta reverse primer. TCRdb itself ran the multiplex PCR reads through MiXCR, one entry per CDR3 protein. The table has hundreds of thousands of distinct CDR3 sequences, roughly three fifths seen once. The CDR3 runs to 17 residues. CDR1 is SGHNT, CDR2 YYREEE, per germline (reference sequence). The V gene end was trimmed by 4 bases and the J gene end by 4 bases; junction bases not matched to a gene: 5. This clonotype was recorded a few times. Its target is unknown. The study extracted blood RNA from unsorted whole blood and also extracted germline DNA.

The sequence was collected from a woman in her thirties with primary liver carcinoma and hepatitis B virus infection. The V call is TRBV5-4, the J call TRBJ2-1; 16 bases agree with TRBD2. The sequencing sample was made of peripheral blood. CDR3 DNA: TGTGCCAGCAGCACAGGGACTAGCGGGAGGGCTTACAATGAGCAGTTCTTC. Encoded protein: CASSTGTSGRAYNEQFF.